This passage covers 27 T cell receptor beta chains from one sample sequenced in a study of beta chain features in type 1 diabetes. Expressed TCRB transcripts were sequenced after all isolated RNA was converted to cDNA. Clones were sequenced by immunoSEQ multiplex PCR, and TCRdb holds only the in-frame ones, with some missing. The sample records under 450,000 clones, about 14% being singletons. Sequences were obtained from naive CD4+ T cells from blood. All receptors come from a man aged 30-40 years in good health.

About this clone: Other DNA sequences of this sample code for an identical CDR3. CDR3 loop: CASSLGLAGGQETQYF. As DNA, the CDR3 is TGTGCCAGCAGCTTGGGACTAGCGGGGGGACAAGAGACCCAGTACTTC. The rearrangement uses TRBV5-4 and TRBJ2-5; 13 bases are shared with TRBD2. The germline gives CDR1 SGHNT, CDR2 YYREEE (reference sequence). V trimming: 0 bases; J trimming: 2 bases; junction bases outside the gene matches: 1. This CDR3 has 16 residues.

CDR3 loop: CASSSTGTGFYEQYV. The CDR3 DNA reads as TGTGCCAGCAGCTCAACCGGGACAGGATTCTACGAGCAGTACGTC. V gene TRBV21-1 combines with J gene TRBJ2-7; the table's D gene call, TRBD1, was not cross checked with the DNA. TRBV21-1 is a recognized pseudogene. This CDR3 comprises 15 residues.

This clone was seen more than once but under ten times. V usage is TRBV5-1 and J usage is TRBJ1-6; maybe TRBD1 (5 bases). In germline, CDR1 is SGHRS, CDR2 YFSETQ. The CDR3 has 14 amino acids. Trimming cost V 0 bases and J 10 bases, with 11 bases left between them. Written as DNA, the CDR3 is TGCGCCAGCAGCTTGGATAGGGGAGGATCACCCCTCCACTTT. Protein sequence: CASSLDRGGSPLHF.

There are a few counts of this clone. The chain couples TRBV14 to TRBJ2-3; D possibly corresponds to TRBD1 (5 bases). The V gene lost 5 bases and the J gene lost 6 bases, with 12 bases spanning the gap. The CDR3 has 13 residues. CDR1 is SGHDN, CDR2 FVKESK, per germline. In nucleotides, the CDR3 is TGTGCCAGCAGCTTACAGGCCTTCGATACGCAGTATTTT. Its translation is CASSLQAFDTQYF.

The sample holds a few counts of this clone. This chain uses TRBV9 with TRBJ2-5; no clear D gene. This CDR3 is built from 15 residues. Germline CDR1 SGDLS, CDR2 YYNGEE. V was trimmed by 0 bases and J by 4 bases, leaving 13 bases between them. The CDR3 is CASSVATSFGETQYF. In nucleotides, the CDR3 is TGTGCCAGCAGCGTAGCTACGAGTTTTGGAGAGACCCAGTACTTC. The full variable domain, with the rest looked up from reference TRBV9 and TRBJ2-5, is DSGVTQTPKHLITATGQRVTLRCSPRSGDLSVYWYQQSLDQGLQFLIQYYNGEERAKGNILERFSAQQFPDLHSELNLSSLELGDSALYFCASSVATSFGETQYFGPGTRLLVL.

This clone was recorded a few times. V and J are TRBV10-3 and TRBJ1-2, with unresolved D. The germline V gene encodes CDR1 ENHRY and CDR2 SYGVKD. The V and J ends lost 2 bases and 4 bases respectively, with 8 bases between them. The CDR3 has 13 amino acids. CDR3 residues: CAISEDPVYGYTF. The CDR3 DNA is TGTGCCATCAGTGAGGACCCCGTCTATGGCTACACCTTC.

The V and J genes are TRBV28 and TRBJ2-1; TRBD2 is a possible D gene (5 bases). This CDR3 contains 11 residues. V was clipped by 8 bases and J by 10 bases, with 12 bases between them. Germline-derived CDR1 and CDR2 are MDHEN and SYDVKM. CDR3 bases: TGTGCCAGCGGGAGCCCTAGGGAGCAGTTCTTC. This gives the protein CASGSPREQFF. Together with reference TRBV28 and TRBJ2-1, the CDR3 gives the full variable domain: DVKVTQSSRYLVKRTGEKVFLECVQDMDHENMFWYRQDPGLGLRLIYFSYDVKMKEKGDIPEGYSVSREKKERFSLILESASTNQTSMYLCASGSPREQFFGPGTRLTVL.

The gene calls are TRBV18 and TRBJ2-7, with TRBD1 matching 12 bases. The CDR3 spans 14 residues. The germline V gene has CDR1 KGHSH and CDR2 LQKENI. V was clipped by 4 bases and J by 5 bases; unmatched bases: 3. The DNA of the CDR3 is TGTGCCAGCTCACGGGACAGGGGGCTCGACGAGCAGTACTTC. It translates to CASSRDRGLDEQYF.

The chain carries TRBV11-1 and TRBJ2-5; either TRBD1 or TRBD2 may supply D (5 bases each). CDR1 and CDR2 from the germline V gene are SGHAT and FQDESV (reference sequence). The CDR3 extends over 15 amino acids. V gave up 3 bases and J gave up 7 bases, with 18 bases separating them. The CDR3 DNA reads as TGTGCCAGCAGCTTTGGGACCCCAGGGTCCGCGACCCAGTACTTC. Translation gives CASSFGTPGSATQYF.

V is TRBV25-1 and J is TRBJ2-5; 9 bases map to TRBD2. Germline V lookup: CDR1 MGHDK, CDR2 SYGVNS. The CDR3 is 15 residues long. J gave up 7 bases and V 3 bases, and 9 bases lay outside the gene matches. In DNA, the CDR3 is TGTGCCAGCAGTGACGGGACTAGCTGGGGGGGGACCCAGTACTTC. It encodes CASSDGTSWGGTQYF.

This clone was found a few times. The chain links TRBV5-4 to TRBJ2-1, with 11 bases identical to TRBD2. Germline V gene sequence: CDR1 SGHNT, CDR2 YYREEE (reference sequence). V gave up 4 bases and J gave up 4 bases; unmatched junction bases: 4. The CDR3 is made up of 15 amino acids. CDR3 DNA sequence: TGTGCCAGCAGCCAGGGACTAGCGGAGTACAATGAGCAGTTCTTC. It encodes CASSQGLAEYNEQFF.

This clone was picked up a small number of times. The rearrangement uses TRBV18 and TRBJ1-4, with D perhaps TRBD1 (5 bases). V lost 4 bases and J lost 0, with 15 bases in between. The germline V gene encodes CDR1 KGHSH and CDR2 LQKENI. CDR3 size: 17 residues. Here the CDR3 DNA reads TGTGCCAGCTCACTACGGCCGGGGCCGCCAACTAATGAAAAACTGTTTTTT. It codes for CASSLRPGPPTNEKLFF. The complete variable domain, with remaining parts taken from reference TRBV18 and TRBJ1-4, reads NAGVMQNPRHLVRRRGQEARLRCSPMKGHSHVYWYRQLPEEGLKFMVYLQKENIIDESGMPKERFSAEFPKEGPSILRIQQVVRGDSAAYFCASSLRPGPPTNEKLFFGSGTQLSVL.

DNA of the CDR3: TGTGCCAGCAGCAAGGGACCAGACCGGGGAGCCTTTTTT. Amino acid sequence: CASSKGPDRGAFF. V is TRBV5-4 and J is TRBJ2-2; the D call may be TRBD1 or TRBD2 (5 bases each). V was trimmed by 4 bases and J by 17 bases, leaving 21 bases between them. From germline, CDR1 is SGHNT and CDR2 YYREEE (reference sequence). The length of the CDR3 is 13 residues.

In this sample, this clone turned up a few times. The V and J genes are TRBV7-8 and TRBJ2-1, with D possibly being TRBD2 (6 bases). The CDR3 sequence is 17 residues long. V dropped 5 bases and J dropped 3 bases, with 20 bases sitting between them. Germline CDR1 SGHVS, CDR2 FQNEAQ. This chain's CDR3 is CASSRLSSSEFYNEQFF. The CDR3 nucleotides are TGTGCCAGCAGCCGCCTCAGTTCTAGCGAGTTCTACAATGAGCAGTTCTTC.

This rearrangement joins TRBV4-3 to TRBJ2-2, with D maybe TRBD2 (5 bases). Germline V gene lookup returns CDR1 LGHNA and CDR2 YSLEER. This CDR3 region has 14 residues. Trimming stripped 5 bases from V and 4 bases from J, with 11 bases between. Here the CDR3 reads CASSNWTLTGELFF. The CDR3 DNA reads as TGCGCCAGCAGCAACTGGACTCTCACCGGGGAGCTGTTTTTT.

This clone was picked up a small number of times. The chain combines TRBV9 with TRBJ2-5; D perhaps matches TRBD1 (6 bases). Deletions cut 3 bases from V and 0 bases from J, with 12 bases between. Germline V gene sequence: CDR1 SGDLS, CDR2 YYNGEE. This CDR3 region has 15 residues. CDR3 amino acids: CASSGSTGYQETQYF. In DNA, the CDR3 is TGTGCCAGCAGCGGATCAACAGGGTACCAAGAGACCCAGTACTTC. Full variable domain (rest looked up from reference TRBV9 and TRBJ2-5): DSGVTQTPKHLITATGQRVTLRCSPRSGDLSVYWYQQSLDQGLQFLIQYYNGEERAKGNILERFSAQQFPDLHSELNLSSLELGDSALYFCASSGSTGYQETQYFGPGTRLLVL.

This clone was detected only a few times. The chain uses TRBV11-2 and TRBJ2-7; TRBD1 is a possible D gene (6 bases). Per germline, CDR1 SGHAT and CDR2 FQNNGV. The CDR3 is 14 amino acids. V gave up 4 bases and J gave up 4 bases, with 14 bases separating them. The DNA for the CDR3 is TGTGCCAGCAGCTCCACAGGGCGGCGTTACGAGCAGTACTTC. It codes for CASSSTGRRYEQYF.

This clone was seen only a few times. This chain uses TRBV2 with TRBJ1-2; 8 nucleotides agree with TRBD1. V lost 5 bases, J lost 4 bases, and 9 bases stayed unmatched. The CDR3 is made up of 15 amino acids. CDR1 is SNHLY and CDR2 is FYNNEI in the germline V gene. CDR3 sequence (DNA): TGTGCCAGCAGTAACGACAGGGGATTTTTCTATGGCTACACCTTC. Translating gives CASSNDRGFFYGYTF.

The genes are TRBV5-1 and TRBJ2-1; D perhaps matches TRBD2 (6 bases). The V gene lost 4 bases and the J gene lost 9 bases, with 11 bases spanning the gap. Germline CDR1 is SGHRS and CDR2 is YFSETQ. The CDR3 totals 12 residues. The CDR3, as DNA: TGCGCCAGCAGCCAGATGGGGGGTGAGCAGTTCTTC. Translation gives CASSQMGGEQFF.

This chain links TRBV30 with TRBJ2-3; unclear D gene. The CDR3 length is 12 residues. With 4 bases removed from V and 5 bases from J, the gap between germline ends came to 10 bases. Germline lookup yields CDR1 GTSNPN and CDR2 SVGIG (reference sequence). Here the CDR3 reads CAWNALGDTQYF. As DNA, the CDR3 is TGTGCCTGGAATGCTCTAGGAGATACGCAGTATTTT.

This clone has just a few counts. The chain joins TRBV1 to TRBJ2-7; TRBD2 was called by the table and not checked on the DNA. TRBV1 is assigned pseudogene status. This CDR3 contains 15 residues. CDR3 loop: CTSSPGTSGIYEQYV. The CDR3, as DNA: TGCACCAGCAGCCCAGGGACTAGCGGAATATACGAGCAGTACGTC.

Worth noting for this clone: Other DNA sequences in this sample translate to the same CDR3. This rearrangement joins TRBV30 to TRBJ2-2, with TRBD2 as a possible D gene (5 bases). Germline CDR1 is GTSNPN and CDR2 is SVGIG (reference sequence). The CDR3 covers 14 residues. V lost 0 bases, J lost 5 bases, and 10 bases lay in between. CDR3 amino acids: CAWSVLAGTGELFF. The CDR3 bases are TGTGCCTGGAGTGTTTTGGCGGGTACCGGGGAGCTGTTTTTT.

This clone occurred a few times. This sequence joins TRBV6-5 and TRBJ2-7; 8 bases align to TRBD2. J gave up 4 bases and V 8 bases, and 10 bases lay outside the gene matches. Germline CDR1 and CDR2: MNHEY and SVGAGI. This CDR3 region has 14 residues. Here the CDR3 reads CASGPGGQGYEQYF. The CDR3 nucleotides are TGTGCCAGCGGCCCGGGGGGGCAGGGGTACGAGCAGTACTTC.

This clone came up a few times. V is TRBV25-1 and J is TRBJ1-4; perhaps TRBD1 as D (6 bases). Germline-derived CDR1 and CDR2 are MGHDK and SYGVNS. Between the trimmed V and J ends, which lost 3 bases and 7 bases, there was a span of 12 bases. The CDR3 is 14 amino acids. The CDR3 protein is CASSDPGTSEKLFF. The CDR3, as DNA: TGTGCCAGCAGTGACCCCGGGACATCTGAAAAACTGTTTTTT.

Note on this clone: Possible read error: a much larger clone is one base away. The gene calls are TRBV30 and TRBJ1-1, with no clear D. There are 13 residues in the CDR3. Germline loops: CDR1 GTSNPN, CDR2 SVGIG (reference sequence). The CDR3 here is CAGSLTDNTEAFF. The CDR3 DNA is TGTGCCGGGAGTTTGACCGATAACACTGAAGCTTTCTTT.

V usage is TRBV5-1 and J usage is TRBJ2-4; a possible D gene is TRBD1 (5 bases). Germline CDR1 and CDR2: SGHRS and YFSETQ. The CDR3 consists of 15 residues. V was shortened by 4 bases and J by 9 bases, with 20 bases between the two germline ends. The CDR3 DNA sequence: TGCGCCAGCAGCGTGGACCTTGGGGCTGTGGGCATTCAGTACTTC. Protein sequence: CASSVDLGAVGIQYF.

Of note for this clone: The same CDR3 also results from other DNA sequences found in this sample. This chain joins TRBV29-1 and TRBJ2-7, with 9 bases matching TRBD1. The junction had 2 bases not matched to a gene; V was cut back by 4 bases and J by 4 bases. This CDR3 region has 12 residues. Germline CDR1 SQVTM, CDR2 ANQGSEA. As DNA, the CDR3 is TGCAGCGTTGGAGACAGGGGGTACGAGCAGTACTTC. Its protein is CSVGDRGYEQYF.